The 31 T cell receptor beta chains below were found in one sample sequenced in a study of technical replicates of blood from a handful of donors. Libraries were prepared by immunoSEQ multiplex PCR; TCRdb keeps only in-frame clonotypes and omits some of them. This sample has tens of thousands of clones, with more than 90% found just once. The sequencing sample was made of T cells isolated from PBMCs. These receptors all stem from a human donor in good health.

The chain employs TRBV6-5 and TRBJ1-1, with D tentatively TRBD1 (6 bases). This CDR3 comprises 14 residues. V lost 4 bases and J 0 bases, leaving 9 bases between the germline ends. Germline values: CDR1 MNHEY, CDR2 SVGAGI. The CDR3 protein is CASSWTAVNTEAFF. CDR3 bases: TGTGCCAGCAGTTGGACAGCCGTGAACACTGAAGCTTTCTTT.

V usage is TRBV27 and J usage is TRBJ1-5, with a weak D call TRBD1 (6 bases). From germline, CDR1 is MNHEY and CDR2 SMNVEV (reference sequence). V was pared by 5 bases and J by 4 bases, with 24 bases between. This CDR3 contains 18 residues. CDR3 amino acids: CASSGGGGPKSPNQPQHF. DNA of the CDR3: TGTGCCAGCAGTGGGGGCGGTGGGCCCAAGTCCCCAAATCAGCCCCAGCATTTT.

This sequence joins TRBV11-2 and TRBJ2-5; D gene unclear. V was pared by 3 bases and J by 0 bases, with 11 bases between. Germline assignment: CDR1 SGHAT and CDR2 FQNNGV. The CDR3 loop spans 15 amino acids. CDR3 residues: CASSFSLGYQETQYF. The CDR3 coding sequence is TGTGCCAGCAGCTTTTCGCTCGGTTACCAAGAGACCCAGTACTTC. The full variable domain, with the rest looked up from reference TRBV11-2 and TRBJ2-5, is EAGVAQSPRYKIIEKRQSVAFWCNPISGHATLYWYQQILGQGPKLLIQFQNNGVVDDSQLPKDRFSAERLKGVDSTLKIQPAKLEDSAVYLCASSFSLGYQETQYFGPGTRLLVL.

This chain's CDR3 is CSVSPTSGSSEQYF. DNA for the CDR3: TGCAGCGTTTCCCCAACTAGCGGGAGCTCCGAGCAGTACTTC. The chain recombines TRBV29-1 with TRBJ2-7; 11 nucleotides line up with TRBD2. The length of the CDR3 is 14 residues. Germline loops: CDR1 SQVTM, CDR2 ANQGSEA. V lost 5 bases, J lost 6 bases, and 9 bases stayed unmatched.

J is TRBJ1-3 and V is TRBV10-3, with D perhaps TRBD1 (5 bases). The V and J ends lost 6 bases and 0 bases respectively, with 9 bases between them. The V gene's germline CDR1 is ENHRY and CDR2 SYGVKD. The CDR3 contains 14 residues. CDR3 residues: CAISRGVSGNTIYF. The CDR3 DNA sequence: TGTGCCATCAGCCGGGGGGTCTCTGGAAACACCATATATTTT.

This sequence joins TRBV25-1 and TRBJ1-1; 9 nucleotides match TRBD1. The CDR3 length is 14 residues. From germline, CDR1 is MGHDK and CDR2 SYGVNS. J was trimmed by 6 bases and V by 7 bases; bases with no gene match: 9. CDR3 bases: TGTGCCAGCAATTACAGGGGGCGCGGCGCTGAAGCTTTCTTT. It encodes CASNYRGRGAEAFF.

This chain uses TRBV2 with TRBJ2-1; D is undetermined. The CDR3 totals 11 residues. Trimming shortened V by 3 bases and J by 12 bases, and 9 bases separated the two germline ends. The germline CDR1 and CDR2 sequences are SNHLY and FYNNEI. The CDR3 reads CASSDAYRQFF. The CDR3 nucleotides read TGTGCCAGCAGTGACGCCTACCGGCAGTTCTTC.

The chain combines TRBV19 with TRBJ2-5, with D perhaps TRBD1 (5 bases). The length of the CDR3 is 12 residues. Trimming removed 6 bases at V and 4 bases at J, with 9 bases between. From germline, CDR1 is LNHDA and CDR2 SQIVND (reference sequence). CDR3 region: CASRGQGETQYF. CDR3 bases: TGTGCCAGTAGAGGCCAGGGAGAGACCCAGTACTTC.

This clone was seen just once. The gene calls are TRBV9 and TRBJ2-2; D is perhaps TRBD1 (6 bases). The germline V gene has CDR1 SGDLS and CDR2 YYNGEE. The CDR3 extends over 16 amino acids. V was pared by 2 bases and J by 1 base, with 12 bases between. CDR3 coding DNA: TGTGCCAGCAGCGTGTCGACAGGCCGGAACACCGGGGAGCTGTTTTTT. Translating gives CASSVSTGRNTGELFF.

J is TRBJ1-2 and V is TRBV11-2, with a tentative D call TRBD1 (6 bases). The ends were cut back, 0 bases at V and 9 bases at J, with 11 bases in the middle. This CDR3 is 13 amino acids long. CDR1 is SGHAT and CDR2 is FQNNGV in the germline V gene. The CDR3 nucleotides are TGTGCCAGCAGCTTAGACCAGGGGATACGCTACACCTTC. This sequence encodes CASSLDQGIRYTF.

Details on this clone: One junction end disagrees with the germline gene, perhaps due to a read error. The J gene is TRBJ1-2, the V gene TRBV7-9, with TRBD1 as a possible D gene (5 bases). The CDR3 is 15 amino acids. Germline CDR1 SEHNR, CDR2 FQNEAQ (reference sequence). As DNA, the CDR3 is TGTGCCGGCAGCTTAGATGGCAGGGCGTCTAGTCGCTACACCTTC. It yields the protein CAGSLDGRASSRYTF.

V usage is TRBV2 and J usage is TRBJ2-3, with 8 bases matching TRBD2. CDR1 is SNHLY, CDR2 FYNNEI, per germline. The CDR3 runs to 12 residues. V shed 8 bases and J 4 bases; nucleotides not matched to a gene: 2. DNA for the CDR3: TGTGCCAGCCTGCGGGGGGCAGATACGCAGTATTTT. It is translated as CASLRGADTQYF.

V usage is TRBV30 and J usage is TRBJ2-3; D unresolved. The V gene lost 5 bases and the J gene lost 0 bases, with 6 bases spanning the gap. This CDR3 is built from 12 residues. Germline CDR1 GTSNPN, CDR2 SVGIG (reference sequence). The CDR3 reads CAWALSTDTQYF. CDR3 coding DNA: TGTGCCTGGGCACTTAGCACAGATACGCAGTATTTT.

The genes are TRBV10-3 and TRBJ2-1; 10 bases align to TRBD2. The V and J ends lost 6 bases and 7 bases, in that order; junction bases with no gene match: 6. Germline CDR1 reads ENHRY; CDR2 reads SYGVKD. The CDR3 extends over 14 amino acids. The CDR3 loop reads CAISEREGPNEQFF. DNA for the CDR3: TGTGCCATCAGCGAGCGGGAGGGCCCAAATGAGCAGTTCTTC.

The chain has TRBV13 and TRBJ2-7; 8 bases map to TRBD1. V trimming: 6 bases; J trimming: 3 bases; junction bases outside the gene matches: 4. CDR3 size: 13 residues. The V gene's germline CDR1 is PRHDT and CDR2 FYEKMQ (reference sequence). The DNA for the CDR3 is TGTGCCAGCAGTCACGACAGGGGCTACGAGCAGTACTTC. Translated: CASSHDRGYEQYF. Full variable domain (rest looked up from reference TRBV13 and TRBJ2-7): AAGVIQSPRHLIKEKRETATLKCYPIPRHDTVYWYQQGPGQDPQFLISFYEKMQSDKGSIPDRFSAQQFSDYHSELNMSSLELGDSALYFCASSHDRGYEQYFGPGTRLTVT.

The V and J genes are TRBV7-9 and TRBJ2-1; 13 bases are shared with TRBD2. The V segment lost 11 bases and the J segment 4 bases; nucleotides outside the gene matches: 11. Germline V gene lookup returns CDR1 SEHNR and CDR2 FQNEAQ (reference sequence). The length of the CDR3 is 16 residues. CDR3 in amino acids: CAFYSGTSGAYNEQFF. The CDR3 DNA reads as TGTGCCTTTTACTCTGGGACTAGCGGGGCTTACAATGAGCAGTTCTTC.

This chain links TRBV5-1 with TRBJ1-4, with D maybe TRBD1 (6 bases). Per germline, CDR1 SGHRS and CDR2 YFSETQ. The V end was cut by 1 base, the J end by 6 bases, with 7 bases between. The length of the CDR3 is 13 residues. The CDR3 region has the DNA TGCGCCAGCAGCTTGTCAGGGGATGAAAAACTGTTTTTT. Amino acids: CASSLSGDEKLFF.

The CDR3 loop is CATSREAGTLIDTQYF. The CDR3 DNA sequence: TGTGCCACCAGCAGGGAGGCGGGAACATTAATAGATACGCAGTATTTT. V is TRBV15 and J is TRBJ2-3; D may be TRBD2 (6 bases). This CDR3 has 16 residues. CDR1 and CDR2 from the germline V gene are LNHNV and YYDKDF (reference sequence). V dropped 3 bases and J dropped 5 bases, with 18 bases sitting between them.

Only one count was recorded for this clone. V gene TRBV2 combines with J gene TRBJ2-3, with D perhaps matching TRBD2 (5 bases). Germline CDR1 is SNHLY and CDR2 is FYNNEI. The V gene lost 7 bases and the J gene lost 8 bases, with 19 bases spanning the gap. The CDR3 is 14 residues long. CDR3 loop: CASKRTSLAGTQYF. CDR3 bases: TGTGCCAGCAAACGTACGAGTTTGGCGGGTACGCAGTATTTT. Full variable domain (rest looked up from reference TRBV2 and TRBJ2-3): EPEVTQTPSHQVTQMGQEVILRCVPISNHLYFYWYRQILGQKVEFLVSFYNNEISEKSEIFDDQFSVERPDGSNFTLKIRSTKLEDSAMYFCASKRTSLAGTQYFGPGTRLTVL.

The V call is TRBV15, the J call TRBJ2-1; 10 bases match TRBD2. This CDR3 has 14 residues. V was clipped by 2 bases and J by 8 bases; unmatched bases: 3. Looked up from germline, CDR1 is LNHNV and CDR2 is YYDKDF (reference sequence). CDR3 in DNA: TGTGCCACCAGCAGACTAGCGGGAGATGATGAGCAGTTCTTC. Protein sequence: CATSRLAGDDEQFF.

The V call is TRBV7-9, the J call TRBJ2-1; weak D call: TRBD2 (5 bases). CDR1 SEHNR and CDR2 FQNEAQ come from the germline V gene (reference sequence). With 1 base removed from V and 5 bases from J, the gap between germline ends came to 15 bases. The CDR3 runs to 16 residues. CDR3 loop: CASSLDLGRGNNEQFF. Here the CDR3 DNA reads TGTGCCAGCAGCTTAGATCTGGGGAGAGGTAACAATGAGCAGTTCTTC.

CDR3: CASSQGRAASGNTIYF. The CDR3 region has the DNA TGCGCCAGCAGCCAAGGGAGAGCCGCTTCTGGAAACACCATATATTTT. The V gene is TRBV4-1, the J gene TRBJ1-3; D call uncertain. V lost 1 base and J lost 1, with 11 bases in between. From germline, CDR1 is MGHRA and CDR2 YSYEKL. The CDR3 loop spans 16 amino acids.

The rearrangement joins TRBV2 to TRBJ1-5, with TRBD1 matching 9 bases. V dropped 8 bases and J dropped 7; count of bases not matched to a gene: 12. The CDR3 totals 15 residues. CDR1 and CDR2 (germline): SNHLY, FYNNEI. CDR3 sequence reads: CASHPGQGFQQPQHF. As DNA, the CDR3 is TGTGCCAGCCACCCGGGACAGGGCTTTCAACAGCCCCAGCATTTT.

The chain is built from TRBV11-3 and TRBJ2-7, with TRBD1 matching over 7 bases. The ends lost 3 bases at V and 7 bases at J; junction bases unmatched: 6. CDR1 is SGHNT, CDR2 YENEEA, per germline. The CDR3 spans 13 residues. CDR3 sequence: CASSFDRVGEQYF. In nucleotides, the CDR3 is TGTGCCAGCAGCTTCGACAGGGTTGGTGAGCAGTACTTC.

The chain couples TRBV30 to TRBJ2-1, with D tentatively TRBD2 (6 bases). The V gene lost 0 bases and the J gene lost 9 bases, with 12 bases spanning the gap. The CDR3 has 13 amino acids. The germline gives CDR1 GTSNPN, CDR2 SVGIG (reference sequence). This CDR3 is CAWSVTSLSEQFF. CDR3 bases: TGTGCCTGGAGTGTAACTAGCTTGTCTGAGCAGTTCTTC.

This clone was counted a single time. The chain joins TRBV28 to TRBJ1-2, with TRBD1 matching over 7 bases. The CDR3 runs 14 residues. The V and J ends lost 2 bases and 4 bases, in that order; junction bases with no gene match: 4. Germline CDR1 and CDR2: MDHEN and SYDVKM. CDR3 loop: CASSLIGGSYGYTF. CDR3 bases: TGTGCCAGCAGTTTAATAGGGGGCAGCTATGGCTACACCTTC.

This clone was found once. The chain combines TRBV6-5 with TRBJ2-2, with 9 bases fitting TRBD1. The CDR3 length is 15 residues. J gave up 4 bases and V 5 bases, and 5 bases lay outside the gene matches. Germline-derived CDR1 and CDR2 are MNHEY and SVGAGI. The CDR3 here is CASSTGQGPTGELFF. In DNA form, the CDR3 reads TGTGCCAGCAGTACTGGACAGGGGCCCACCGGGGAGCTGTTTTTT.

J is TRBJ2-1 and V is TRBV9; D perhaps matches TRBD2 (5 bases). Germline-derived CDR1 and CDR2 are SGDLS and YYNGEE. The V end lost 2 bases, the J end lost 6 bases, and 15 bases lay between the germline ends. The CDR3 sequence is 15 residues long. CDR3 nucleotides: TGTGCCAGCAGCGTTTTTGGGGAGCTAGGCAATGAGCAGTTCTTC. Translating gives CASSVFGELGNEQFF.

The genes are TRBV10-3 and TRBJ1-2; D possibly corresponds to TRBD1 (5 bases). The CDR3 consists of 13 residues. Germline loops: CDR1 ENHRY, CDR2 SYGVKD. V was trimmed by 10 bases and J by 0 bases, leaving 12 bases between them. The CDR3 sequence is CATHGGANYGYTF. The DNA for the CDR3 is TGTGCCACGCACGGGGGGGCTAACTATGGCTACACCTTC.

The chain joins TRBV6-5 to TRBJ1-1, with 9 positions matching TRBD1. CDR3 length: 13 amino acids. In germline, CDR1 is MNHEY, CDR2 SVGAGI. The trim removed 7 bases at V and 7 bases at J, leaving 7 bases unmatched. DNA for the CDR3: TGTGCCAGCAACTACAGGGGGCGAAGTGAAGCTTTCTTT. Its translation: CASNYRGRSEAFF.

This chain uses TRBV27 with TRBJ2-1, with 7 bases identical to TRBD2. This CDR3 contains 15 residues. Germline CDR1 is MNHEY and CDR2 is SMNVEV (reference sequence). Trimming at V came to 1 base and at J to 7 bases, leaving 7 bases not matched to a gene. The CDR3 DNA follows: TGTGCCAGCAGTTTATTGGCGGGAGAAAGGAATGAGCAGTTCTTC. This gives the protein CASSLLAGERNEQFF.